These T cell receptor beta chains were read from a single sample in a study of CD8+ T cells in alopecia areata. Some clones are missing from TCRdb's copy, which holds only in-frame ones; the method was immunoSEQ multiplex PCR. The repertoire consists of 90,000 to 150,000 clones, with more than 45% occurring once and the leading ten covering around 0.44%. Specimen: CD4+ T cells sorted from blood, collected at week 4, from a patient treated with tofacitinib. The receptors come from a human donor with alopecia areata. Both conserved end residues are part of each CDR3. The D gene is left open where the match is weak. The listing skips clone size in some rows; elsewhere it reads once, few, many or a size class.

V	D	size	J	DNA	CDR3
TRBV30	.	.	TRBJ2-2	TGTGCCTGGAATCAAGGGACGAACACCGGGGAGCTGTTTTTT	CAWNQGTNTGELFF
TRBV29-1	.	.	TRBJ1-1	TGCAGCGTTGTGCGGGCTGAAGCTTTCTTT	CSVVRAEAFF
TRBV4-2	.	.	TRBJ1-1	TGTGCCAGCAGCCAGAGGGGGTCGCTACGCTCGAATCTACCGAAACTAGGGGTTGACACTGAAGCTTTCTTT	CASSQRGSLRSNLPKLGVDTEAFF
TRBV14	TRBD1	.	TRBJ1-1	TGTGCCAGCAGCCAACTGACAGGGTGGTGGTCGGCTTTCTTT	CASSQLTGWWSAFF
TRBV5-6	.	.	TRBJ2-4	TGTGCCAGCAGCTTGGGTCCGGGGGCCAAAAACATTCAGTACTTC	CASSLGPGAKNIQYF
TRBV5-1	TRBD1	.	TRBJ1-2	TGCGCCAGCAGCACCGGACAGGGGGTGGTCTATGGCTACACCTTC	CASSTGQGVVYGYTF
TRBV13	.	.	TRBJ1-6	TGTGCCAGCAGCCCCCGGAATTCACCCCTCCACTTT	CASSPRNSPLHF
TRBV29-1	.	.	TRBJ1-1	TGCAGCGCCAGGTGGGGACTGACGAACACTGAAGCTTTCTTT	CSARWGLTNTEAFF
TRBV7-8	.	.	TRBJ1-1	TGTGCCAGCAGCTCCCTCACACGGGACGCCGTGCCTTTCTTT	CASSSLTRDAVPFF
TRBV28	.	few	TRBJ2-7	TGTGCCAGCGCAAAAGCGAATTCCTACGAGCAGTACTTC	CASAKANSYEQYF
TRBV29-1	.	.	TRBJ2-7	TGCAGCGTTGAAGATCCCAGGAGCCTTGGCCTAGACTTC	CSVEDPRSLGLDF
TRBV30	.	.	TRBJ2-7	TGTGCCTGGAGTGTACCCCCCTCCGGGCAGTACTTC	CAWSVPPSGQYF
TRBV5-1	TRBD1	few	TRBJ2-3	TGCGCCAGCAGCTTGGAAAGCCGAGGGGGCGATACGCAGTATTTT	CASSLESRGGDTQYF
TRBV2	TRBD2	.	TRBJ2-3	TGTGCCCGAAAGCCAGCTAGCGGGAGTTCAGATACGCAGTATTTT	CARKPASGSSDTQYF
TRBV29-1	TRBD2	few	TRBJ2-1	TGCAGCGTTGAAGTCATAGCGGGGACACCCTACAATGAGCAGTTCTTC	CSVEVIAGTPYNEQFF
TRBV29-1	.	.	TRBJ2-1	TGCAGCGTTGCTCGTTCCAGCCTAAACAATGAGCAGTTCTTC	CSVARSSLNNEQFF
TRBV6-1	TRBD2	.	TRBJ2-7	TGTGCCAGCAGTGGTACCGGGACTAGCGGGAGCTCCTACGAGCAGTACTTC	CASSGTGTSGSSYEQYF
TRBV6-1	.	.	TRBJ2-3	TGTGCCAGCAGTGAGGAGCCGTTAGATACGCAGTATTTT	CASSEEPLDTQYF
TRBV2	.	few	TRBJ2-1	TGTGCCAGCAGTGAACAGAAGAACAATGAGCAGTTCTTC	CASSEQKNNEQFF
TRBV29-1	TRBD2	.	TRBJ2-2	TGCAGCGTTGGGAGAGCGGGAGTCAGCACCGGGGAGCTGTTTTTT	CSVGRAGVSTGELFF
TRBV30	.	.	TRBJ1-1	TGTGCCTGGAGTGGGGCGACAGGTGAAGCTTTCTTT	CAWSGATGEAFF
TRBV6-6	.	few	TRBJ1-2	TGTGCCAGCAGTAACTCCGACACTGGCTACACCTTC	CASSNSDTGYTF
TRBV7-7	TRBD1	.	TRBJ2-7	TGTGCTAGCAGCTTACAACAGGGGAGCTCCTACGAGCAGTACTTC	CASSLQQGSSYEQYF
TRBV6-1	TRBD1	few	TRBJ2-1	TGTGCCAGCAGTGAAAGGAGGACAGGCCTCTACAATGAGCAGTTCTTC	CASSERRTGLYNEQFF
TRBV29-1	.	.	TRBJ2-5	TGCAGCGTTGGATTCAGGTTGGTCGGAGAGACCCAGTACTTC	CSVGFRLVGETQYF
TRBV29-1	.	.	TRBJ2-5	TGCAGCGTGATACAGGGCTCGGGGGAGACCCAGTACTTC	CSVIQGSGETQYF
TRBV13	TRBD1	.	TRBJ1-2	TGTGCCAGCAGCCTACGGGACAGAGATGGCTACACCTTC	CASSLRDRDGYTF
TRBV4-1	.	.	TRBJ2-7	TGCGCCAGCAGCCGCCCGAGGGACGAGCAGTACTTC	CASSRPRDEQYF
TRBV9	.	.	TRBJ2-7	TGTGCCAGCAGCGGTCGGGAGCTCTACGAGCAGTACTTC	CASSGRELYEQYF
TRBV28	.	few	TRBJ2-6	TGTGCCAGCAGTCCCGAGGGGGGTGGGGCCAACGTCCTGACTTTC	CASSPEGGGANVLTF
TRBV5-6	.	.	TRBJ2-7	TGTGCCAGCAGCTTGACTACCAACGAGCAGTACTTC	CASSLTTNEQYF
TRBV27	.	.	TRBJ1-5	TGTGCCAGCAGTCCGACGCGCGGGACGCCTAATCAGCCCCAGCATTTT	CASSPTRGTPNQPQHF
TRBV7-7	TRBD2	.	TRBJ2-7	TGTGCCAGCAGCTTAAAGCGGGGTTACGAGCAGTACTTC	CASSLKRGYEQYF
TRBV10-3	.	few	TRBJ1-5	TGTGCCATCAGAGGACGGGAGAATCAGCCCCAGCATTTT	CAIRGRENQPQHF
TRBV29-1	.	once	TRBJ1-4	TGCAGCGTTGCCCCTTTACGGGATGAAAAACTGTTTTTT	CSVAPLRDEKLFF
TRBV30	TRBD2	.	TRBJ2-1	TGTGCCTGGGGACTAGCGGGGTTCAATAGGAATGAGCAGTTCTTC	CAWGLAGFNRNEQFF
TRBV15	.	few	TRBJ2-1	TGTGCCACCAGCATCCCTCGGGAGACTGAGCAGTTCTTC	CATSIPRETEQFF
TRBV6-5	TRBD2	many	TRBJ2-3	TGTGCCAGCAGTTCCCGGACTAGCGGAATCACAGATACGCAGTATTTT	CASSSRTSGITDTQYF
TRBV28	.	few	TRBJ2-7	TGTGCCAGCAGATTCCCCGGGACCAGAGGCCTCGAGCAGTACTTC	CASRFPGTRGLEQYF
TRBV6-5	TRBD1	.	TRBJ1-4	TGTGCCAGCAGTACGGACAGGGGGAATAATGAAAAACTGTTTTTT	CASSTDRGNNEKLFF
TRBV19	.	few	TRBJ1-1	TGTGCCAGTAGTTCCTTCCGGACAGAAGCTTTCTTT	CASSSFRTEAFF
TRBV28	TRBD1	few	TRBJ2-5	TGTGCCAGCAGTCCGGACAGGGGAGTGGCAGAGACCCAGTACTTC	CASSPDRGVAETQYF
TRBV6-5	TRBD1	few	TRBJ1-5	TGTGCCAGCAGGGCCCAGGGGGATCAGCCCCAGCATTTT	CASRAQGDQPQHF
TRBV30	.	.	TRBJ1-2	TGTGCCTGGAGTGTCAGGGGACCCAACTATGGCTACACCTTC	CAWSVRGPNYGYTF
TRBV6-5	.	once	TRBJ2-7	TGTGCCAGCAGTTCATCCCGGGACCGGACCTACGAGCAGTACTTC	CASSSSRDRTYEQYF
TRBV5-4	TRBD1	few	TRBJ1-4	TGTGCCAGCAGCTTGGACAGGGGGCGTGAAAAACTGTTTTTC	CASSLDRGREKLFF
TRBV30	TRBD1	few	TRBJ2-6	TGTGCCTGGGACAGGGGGCCCGGGGCCAACGTCCTGACTTTC	CAWDRGPGANVLTF